This T cell receptor beta chain is drawn from a study of T cell responses to AZD1222 COVID-19 vaccine. Findings and caveats of the study: Nearly half of the spike-specific TCRs reportedly recognize variant regions that carry no mutations. Distributed over spike, vaccine-associated CD4 TCRs predominated at 160-218 and 743-854. Among the donors, most were white British and more were female, and clonal diversity was possibly underestimated. At study baseline, merely about 6 AZD1222 recipients were seropositive.

This CDR3 has 15 amino acids. V was pared by 0 bases and J by 11 bases, with 20 bases between. Looked up from germline, CDR1 is MGHRA and CDR2 is YSYEKL. As regards this clone: Its antigen remains unknown.

TCRdb's table, derived via immunoSEQ multiplex PCR, lists solely in-frame clones and lacks some. In the table there are roughly 120,000 clones, 87% of which are singletons. This clonotype was obtained from an adult in good health. Sequenced material: peripheral blood, taken on day 0 of AZD1222 vaccination. V gene TRBV4-1 combines with J gene TRBJ2-7; D remains unclear. The CDR3 protein is CASSQDWFGRGVEYF. CDR3 DNA sequence: TGCGCCAGCAGCCAAGATTGGTTCGGTCGCGGCGTCGAGTACTTC.